This T cell receptor (beta chain) stems from a study of blood T cell repertoires in COVID-19. Germline CDR1 reads KGHSH; CDR2 reads LQKENI. CDR3 length: 16 residues. V was shortened by 3 bases and J by 2 bases, with 13 bases between the two germline ends. Produced via immunoSEQ multiplex PCR; TCRdb's table is partial and in-frame only. The table includes 170,000 or so clones, 75% to 85% detected once. The receptor comes from a human donor in a cohort sampled during active COVID-19. V gene TRBV18 combines with J gene TRBJ2-2, with a weak D call TRBD1 (6 bases). Sequencing was done on a sample of peripheral blood. The CDR3 spells CASSPGAGVNTGELFF. The CDR3 DNA reads TGTGCCAGCTCACCGGGGGCAGGAGTTAACACCGGGGAGCTGTTTTTT.